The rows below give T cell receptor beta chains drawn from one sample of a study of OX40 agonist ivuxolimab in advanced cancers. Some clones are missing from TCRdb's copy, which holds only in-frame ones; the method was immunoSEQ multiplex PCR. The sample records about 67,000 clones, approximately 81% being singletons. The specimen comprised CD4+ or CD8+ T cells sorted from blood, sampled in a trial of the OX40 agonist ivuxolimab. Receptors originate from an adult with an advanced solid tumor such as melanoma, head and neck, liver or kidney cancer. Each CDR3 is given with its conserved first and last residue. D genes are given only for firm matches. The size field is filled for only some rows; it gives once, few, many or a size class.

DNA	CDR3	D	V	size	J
TGTGCCAGCAGTCCCCGACAGGGGCTACGGAATTCACCCCTCCACTTT	CASSPRQGLRNSPLHF	TRBD1	TRBV28	once	TRBJ1-6
TGCGCCAGCAGCCCAGGACTAGCGGGAAGGTCCGGGGAGCTGTTTTTT	CASSPGLAGRSGELFF	TRBD2	TRBV4-1	.	TRBJ2-2
TGTGCCAGCAGCTCAATTCCGGGACTAGCGGGAGTTGGGTTCTACGAGCAGTACTTC	CASSSIPGLAGVGFYEQYF	TRBD2	TRBV9	.	TRBJ2-7
TGTGCCAGCAGCCCCTGGGCGGGACAGGGTACGTACGAGCAGTACTTC	CASSPWAGQGTYEQYF	TRBD1	TRBV28	.	TRBJ2-7
TGTGCCAGCAGTTCCGGACTAGCGCGGGAGACCCAGTACTTC	CASSSGLARETQYF	TRBD2	TRBV27	.	TRBJ2-5
TGTGCCTGGAGTGGAGGACCTTGGGACACCATATATTTT	CAWSGGPWDTIYF	.	TRBV30	many	TRBJ1-3
TGTGCCAGCAGTTATTCTACCGGGACTACCGGCGGGGAGCTGTTTTTT	CASSYSTGTTGGELFF	TRBD2	TRBV6-5	.	TRBJ2-2
TGTGCCAGCAGCTCCCGTGGGCGAGCTGAAAGCACAGATACGCAGTATTTT	CASSSRGRAESTDTQYF	.	TRBV7-2	.	TRBJ2-3
TGCGCCAGCGGGAACAGGGGGACCGACGAGCAGTACTTC	CASGNRGTDEQYF	TRBD1	TRBV10-2	.	TRBJ2-7
TGTGCCAGCAGCTCAGGGGGCCGCACTGAAGCTTTCTTT	CASSSGGRTEAFF	TRBD1	TRBV7-2	.	TRBJ1-1
TGTGCCAGCAGCTTGGGAGGACAGCCGAACACTGAAGCTTTCTTT	CASSLGGQPNTEAFF	.	TRBV5-8	.	TRBJ1-1
TGTGCCAGTAGCCCGCAGCCGTGGGGCACTGAAGCTTTCTTT	CASSPQPWGTEAFF	.	TRBV19	.	TRBJ1-1
TGTGCCAGCAGTACCGGGACCTATGGCTACACCTTC	CASSTGTYGYTF	.	TRBV28	.	TRBJ1-2
TGTGCCAGTAGTATTTCCGGCGGGTCCTTGGGTGAGCAGTACTTC	CASSISGGSLGEQYF	.	TRBV19	.	TRBJ2-7
TGTGCCAGCAGCTTAGTAGCGGGGTCAAGTGAGCAGTTCTTC	CASSLVAGSSEQFF	TRBD2	TRBV7-2	.	TRBJ2-1
TGTGCCAGCAGCTTAGGCAGGGGCTACGAGCAGTACTTC	CASSLGRGYEQYF	.	TRBV7-9	few	TRBJ2-7
TGCGCCAGCAGTTCACAGGGGAAGGACTATGGCTACACCTTC	CASSSQGKDYGYTF	TRBD1	TRBV4-1	.	TRBJ1-2
TGTGCCAGTAGTATCTTGGCATGGCGGTACGAGCAGTACTTC	CASSILAWRYEQYF	.	TRBV19	.	TRBJ2-7
TGTGCCAGCTCCGCTACTACGCGGGGGTCGAACACCGGGGAGCTGTTTTTT	CASSATTRGSNTGELFF	TRBD2	TRBV18	.	TRBJ2-2
TGTGCCAGCAGTGATGCGTACTCCTACGAGCAGTACTTC	CASSDAYSYEQYF	.	TRBV2	few	TRBJ2-7
TGTGCCAGCAGCCGACGGACAGGGTCTCCCAAGGGCTACACCTTC	CASSRRTGSPKGYTF	TRBD1	TRBV4-2	.	TRBJ1-2
TGTGCCAGCAGCTTAGGAGTAGCTTTCGAGCAGTACTTC	CASSLGVAFEQYF	.	TRBV7-9	once	TRBJ2-7
TGTGCCAGCAGCCGAGGCGGCCCCACTGAAGCTTTCTTT	CASSRGGPTEAFF	.	TRBV6-5	.	TRBJ1-1
TGCGCCAGCAGCTTGGGGCTAGCGGTTGAGCAGTACTTC	CASSLGLAVEQYF	TRBD2	TRBV5-1	.	TRBJ2-7
TGCGCCAGCAGCCGGGACAGGGACTACAATGAGCAGTTCTTC	CASSRDRDYNEQFF	TRBD1	TRBV5-1	once	TRBJ2-1
TGTGCCAGCAGCTTAGATCCCGGAACCTACAATGAGCAGTTCTTC	CASSLDPGTYNEQFF	.	TRBV11-2	.	TRBJ2-1
TGTGCCAGCAGCTTAGCATCGGTCGGGGCCTCCTACGAGCAGTACTTC	CASSLASVGASYEQYF	.	TRBV7-2	.	TRBJ2-7
TGTGCCAGCAGCTTGTACGGACAGGACCCTCAAGAGACCCAGTACTTC	CASSLYGQDPQETQYF	TRBD1	TRBV7-9	.	TRBJ2-5
TGTGCCAGTACCCCCTCCGGGATCATGAACACTGAAGCTTTCTTT	CASTPSGIMNTEAFF	.	TRBV19	few	TRBJ1-1
TGTGCCAGCAGCCTGACAGGGGAGACCCAGTACTTC	CASSLTGETQYF	TRBD1	TRBV5-6	.	TRBJ2-5
TGTGCCAGCAGCCCGTGTCTTGAGGGCAATCAGCCCCAGCATTTT	CASSPCLEGNQPQHF	.	TRBV5-6	.	TRBJ1-5
TGCGCCAGCAGCTCGACGGGATTGAACACTGAAGCTTTCTTT	CASSSTGLNTEAFF	.	TRBV5-1	.	TRBJ1-1
TGTGCCAGCAGCTTAGGGACCGATAATTCACCCCTCCACTTT	CASSLGTDNSPLHF	.	TRBV11-2	.	TRBJ1-6
TGTGCCAGCAGCCCTGCTTGGGCGATGGAGAATGGCTACACCTTC	CASSPAWAMENGYTF	.	TRBV11-2	.	TRBJ1-2
TGTGCCAGCAGTGAAGATTGGGGCTACTACGAGCAGTACTTC	CASSEDWGYYEQYF	.	TRBV6-1	.	TRBJ2-7
TGTGCCAGCAGTTACAGGGATTCACCCCTCCACTTT	CASSYRDSPLHF	.	TRBV6-5	.	TRBJ1-6
TGTGCCAGCAGCCTCATCGGGGGCACAGATACGCAGTATTTT	CASSLIGGTDTQYF	.	TRBV5-4	.	TRBJ2-3
TGTGCCAACCTGGAGAGGGGAGATACGCAGTATTTT	CANLERGDTQYF	.	TRBV21-1	.	TRBJ2-3
TGTGCCAGCTCTGTGGGGACTTCGAACACCGGGGAGCTGTTTTTT	CASSVGTSNTGELFF	.	TRBV18	.	TRBJ2-2
TGTGCCAGCAGTCCCCGGGGAGCGACTAATGAAAAACTGTTTTTT	CASSPRGATNEKLFF	.	TRBV6-6	.	TRBJ1-4
TGTGCCAGCTCACCACCGGACAGGGCCAAAGGTACGCAGTATTTT	CASSPPDRAKGTQYF	TRBD1	TRBV18	.	TRBJ2-3
TGTGCCAGCGTCGGACAGTTCAATCAGCCCCAGCATTTT	CASVGQFNQPQHF	.	TRBV6-1	.	TRBJ1-5
TGTGCCAGTAGTCCCCGAGACTCGGTCCAGCCCCAGCATTTT	CASSPRDSVQPQHF	.	TRBV19	.	TRBJ1-5
TGCGCCAGCAGCCAAGACGCCGGGGGGGCAAAACTGTTTTTT	CASSQDAGGAKLFF	.	TRBV4-1	.	TRBJ1-4
TGTGCCAGCAGTGAATACAGGGGGATCACTGAAGCTTTCTTT	CASSEYRGITEAFF	TRBD1	TRBV6-1	.	TRBJ1-1
TGTGCCAGCAGCCGTAGAGCCAAGGTAGACTATGGCTACACCTTC	CASSRRAKVDYGYTF	.	TRBV7-2	.	TRBJ1-2
TGTGCCAGCAGTTACGGACTAGCAGATACGCAGTATTTT	CASSYGLADTQYF	TRBD2	TRBV2	few	TRBJ2-3
TGTGCCAGCAGTTACTCGAAGGGGACTCCGACCTACGAGCAGTACTTC	CASSYSKGTPTYEQYF	.	TRBV6-5	.	TRBJ2-7
TGTGCCAGCAGCTCAAAGGGACAGGGGTTCGCCTACGAGCAGTACTTC	CASSSKGQGFAYEQYF	TRBD1	TRBV7-6	.	TRBJ2-7
TGTGCCAGCAGCCAGCGGACTAGCGGGGGGGCCGGGGAGCTGTTTTTT	CASSQRTSGGAGELFF	TRBD2	TRBV5-4	.	TRBJ2-2
TGCGCCAGCAGCTTGTCGGGTCGTAGAGCTAGCGGGAGACCGATCTACGAGCAGTACTTC	CASSLSGRRASGRPIYEQYF	TRBD2	TRBV5-1	once	TRBJ2-7
TGTGCCAGCTCACCGACTAGCGGGGGGGCCTCCGAGACCCAGTACTTC	CASSPTSGGASETQYF	TRBD2	TRBV18	.	TRBJ2-5
TGTGCCACCAGCAGAGAAACACGGTATGGCTACACCTTC	CATSRETRYGYTF	.	TRBV15	.	TRBJ1-2
TGTGCCAGCCTGGCGGGAGTGAAAGAGACCCAGTACTTC	CASLAGVKETQYF	TRBD2	TRBV6-1	.	TRBJ2-5
TGTGCCAGCAGCAGGGACTACGTGACAGATACGCAGTATTTT	CASSRDYVTDTQYF	TRBD2	TRBV11-2	few	TRBJ2-3